This T cell receptor (beta chain) was documented in a study of regulatory T cells in long-lasting Graves disease. Germline V gene sequence: CDR1 MNHEY, CDR2 SMNVEV (reference sequence). This CDR3 is 16 amino acids long. Between the trimmed V and J ends, which lost 1 base and 9 bases, there was a span of 16 bases. Time point specified: persistent/refractory GD, antithyroid drugs over 5 years with positive TRAb. PBMC-derived RNA was used for the TCR library. Patients were from an endocrinology department in Xi'an, China. Arm-PCR of CDR3 regions and iRepertoire HTBI primers were used to build TCR beta libraries. TCRdb re-called the multiplex PCR reads through MiXCR, storing one row per CDR3 protein. Here the sample spans a few hundred thousand distinct CDR3 sequences, 20% to 30% being singletons.

The J gene is TRBJ1-6, the V gene TRBV27; D not resolved. This TCR was recovered from a female donor with Graves disease. The material sequenced was peripheral blood mononuclear cells (PBMCs), taken when the disease was refractory, from a patient treated with antithyroid drugs. The CDR3 region has the DNA TGTGCCAGCAGTTTATTTGTAGGGATAGAGTCTTCACCCCTCCACTTT. This codes for CASSLFVGIESSPLHF.